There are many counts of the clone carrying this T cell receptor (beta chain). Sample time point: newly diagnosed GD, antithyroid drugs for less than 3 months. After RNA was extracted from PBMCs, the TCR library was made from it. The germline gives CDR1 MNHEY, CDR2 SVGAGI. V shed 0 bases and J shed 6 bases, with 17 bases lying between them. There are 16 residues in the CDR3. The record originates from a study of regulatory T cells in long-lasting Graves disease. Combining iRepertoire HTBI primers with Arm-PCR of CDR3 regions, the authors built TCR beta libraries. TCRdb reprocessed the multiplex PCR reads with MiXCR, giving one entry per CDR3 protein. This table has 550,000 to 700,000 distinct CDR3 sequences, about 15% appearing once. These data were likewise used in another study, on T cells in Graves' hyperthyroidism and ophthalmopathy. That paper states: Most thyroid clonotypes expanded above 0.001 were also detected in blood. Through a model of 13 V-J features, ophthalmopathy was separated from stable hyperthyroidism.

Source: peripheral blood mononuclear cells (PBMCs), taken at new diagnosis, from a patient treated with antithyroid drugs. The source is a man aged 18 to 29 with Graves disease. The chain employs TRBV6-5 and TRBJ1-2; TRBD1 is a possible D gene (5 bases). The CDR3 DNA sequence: TGTGCCAGCAGTTACTCTCGGGGGTCGAGTAAGGATGGCTACACCTTC. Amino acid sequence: CASSYSRGSSKDGYTF.